This T cell receptor beta chain comes out of a study of beta chain features in type 1 diabetes. Investigators reverse transcribed all isolated RNA, so they sequenced expressed TCRB transcripts. Method: immunoSEQ multiplex PCR; TCRdb's copy keeps in-frame clones and lacks some. The data contain approximately 470,000 clones, about 32% of them seen just once; the ten biggest clones take up 0.05% to 0.065%. Per germline, CDR1 SGHTA and CDR2 FQGTGA. CDR3 length: 15 amino acids. V trimming: 2 bases; J trimming: 3 bases; junction bases outside the gene matches: 3. Study-level findings and limits: Patients' naive, central memory and regulatory TCRB repertoires appeared more alike than those of healthy donors.

A remark on this clone: Its antigen is unidentified.

The sequenced sample consisted of naive CD4+ T cells from blood. The chain combines TRBV7-3 with TRBJ2-3, with 9 bases aligning to TRBD2. This receptor was taken from a man aged 18 to 35 in good health. The CDR3: CASSLGGRATDTQYF. Written as DNA, the CDR3 is TGTGCCAGCAGCTTAGGCGGGAGGGCGACAGATACGCAGTATTTT.